The subject of this entry is one T cell receptor beta chain. Its target antigen remains unknown. No base qualities exist here, and no much larger clone lies one base off it. TCRbeta CDR3 regions were amplified from genomic DNA using the immunoSEQ Assay, a bias-controlled multiplex PCR. In the original analysis: The number of nucleated cells in each sample was estimated from the amplification of reference gene primers within the assay. Sequence reads were collapsed and filtered to measure the absolute abundance of every unique TCRbeta CDR3 rearrangement. For each sample, productive Simpson clonality was calculated as the square root of Simpson's diversity index over productive rearrangements. Held by TCRdb, this immuneACCESS table contains in-frame sequences only and omits some clones. Under half of the omission traces to an unresolved V gene where checked; the cause of the rest is unknown. V and J calls and clone size are copied from that table; D and trimming were computed from the DNA. For this sample there are 200,000 or so clones; around nine tenths appear just once. The ten largest clonotypes hold around 1.9% of the sample.

For CDR1 and CDR2, the germline V gene lists MGHDK and SYGVNS. Ends trimmed: V by 3 bases, J by 7 bases; bases unmatched to a gene: 8. Measured from the cysteine to the phenylalanine, the CDR3 is 14 residues long. Only CDR3 DNA is held: 42 bases, read in frame from base 1. This sample is drawn from a study of blood T cell repertoires in COVID-19 (dated by TCRdb to 2020 to 2022). As for the study more broadly: Samples from collaborators originated in the United States, Italy and Spain and spanned both the acute and convalescent phases of COVID-19. The dataset comprised deeply sampled blood TCRbeta repertoires from subjects exposed to, actively infected with, or recovered from COVID-19. Where HLA class I and class II types were available, the types were taken from metadata supplied by the sample provider, not from assay-based typing. The repertoires were made available in a free public database intended to serve as a resource for research on the immune response to SARS-CoV-2. Nearly every sample came with metadata listing a de-identified subject ID, COVID-19 status, age in years and sex. The samples were drawn from two sources: the first 160 participants of the ongoing ImmuneRACE study, and 1,254 subjects contributed by 6 global collaborators. The material from the prospective study consisted of cDNA or gDNA derived from T cells, B-cell-depleted T cells, or PBMCs.

The collaborating institutions used their own protocols to collect whole blood in K2EDTA tubes. For TCRbeta analysis, collaborators shipped samples as frozen whole blood, isolated PBMCs, or DNA extracted from either of those sample types. What the work shows at the level of the full study, not this receptor alone: The amount of clinical and demographic metadata varied by source and participant and was provided uncurated.

The receptor comes from a man between 70 and 80 years old with active or convalescent COVID-19. Source material: peripheral blood. Here the chain combines TRBV25-1 and TRBJ1-2; 7 bases in the junction line up with TRBD1. The sequenced DNA: TGTGCCAGCAGTGAGACGGGACAGTCGTTTGGCTACACCTTC. It translates to CASSETGQSFGYTF.